This TCR beta chain was captured in a study of cytomegalovirus exposure and HLA in healthy donors. A multiplex PCR was run with 60 Vbeta primers and 13 Jbeta primers. Generated by immunoSEQ multiplex PCR, the TCRdb table keeps only in-frame clones and is missing some. This sample carries 100,000 to 150,000 clones, 70% to 85% of them seen once, and the ten largest clones take 3.5% to 5%. The CDR3 has 14 amino acids. The junction had 2 bases not matched to a gene; V was cut back by 10 bases and J by 0 bases. Germline CDR1 and CDR2: MNHNS and SASEGT. This receptor was obtained from a male donor in good health and CMV-seropositive. This chain uses TRBV6-1 with TRBJ1-6; 8 bases are shared with TRBD1. Sequencing input: PBMCs. CDR3 in DNA: TGTGCCACAGGGGGCCGCTCCTATAATTCACCCCTCCACTTT. The encoded protein is CATGGRSYNSPLHF.